The 26 T cell receptor beta chains presented below share a single source sample, sequenced in a study of T cell responses to AZD1222 COVID-19 vaccine. TCRdb's copy holds only in-frame clones and misses some; the assay was immunoSEQ multiplex PCR. The top ten hold roughly 5.1% of the sample, which has 130,000 to 150,000 clones, more than 70% seen once. The sequencing used peripheral blood, collected 28 days after the second AZD1222 dose. Receptor source: an adult who received the AZD1222 COVID-19 vaccine.

The chain couples TRBV19 to TRBJ2-7; 8 positions match TRBD2. Losses at the gene ends were 3 bases for V and 2 bases for J; bases not matched to a gene: 0. CDR1 and CDR2 from the germline V gene are LNHDA and SQIVND (reference sequence). There are 13 residues in the CDR3. The CDR3 protein is CASSIGGAYEQYF. The CDR3 coding sequence is TGTGCCAGTAGTATCGGGGGGGCCTACGAGCAGTACTTC.

This clone was observed a single time. CDR3 coding DNA: TGTGCCATCAGTAGAGGGGGAGAGTACAATGAGCAGTTCTTC. It translates to CAISRGGEYNEQFF. The chain employs TRBV10-3 and TRBJ2-1, with D perhaps TRBD1 (6 bases). Germline values: CDR1 ENHRY, CDR2 SYGVKD. The V and J ends lost 5 bases and 4 bases respectively, with 12 bases between them. The CDR3 loop spans 14 amino acids.

The chain employs TRBV11-2 and TRBJ2-6; the D is unclear. There are 16 residues in the CDR3. Germline loops: CDR1 SGHAT, CDR2 FQNNGV. The V and J ends lost 5 bases and 4 bases respectively, with 15 bases between them. The CDR3 region is CASSAGVGSGANVLTF. The CDR3 nucleotides are TGTGCCAGCAGCGCCGGCGTGGGAAGCGGGGCCAACGTCCTGACTTTC. The full variable domain, rest sourced from reference TRBV11-2 and TRBJ2-6, is EAGVAQSPRYKIIEKRQSVAFWCNPISGHATLYWYQQILGQGPKLLIQFQNNGVVDDSQLPKDRFSAERLKGVDSTLKIQPAKLEDSAVYLCASSAGVGSGANVLTFGAGSRLTVL.

V and J are TRBV25-1 and TRBJ2-7, with 9 bases identical to TRBD2. The CDR3 has 16 amino acids. V was pared by 0 bases and J by 0 bases, with 3 bases of the junction left unmatched. The germline V gene encodes CDR1 MGHDK and CDR2 SYGVNS. CDR3 nucleotide sequence: TGTGCCAGCAGTGAATACGGTAGCGGGAGCTCCTACGAGCAGTACTTC. It yields the protein CASSEYGSGSSYEQYF.

V and J are TRBV2 and TRBJ1-4, with D hard to call. The CDR3 sequence is 14 residues long. V was pared by 4 bases and J by 0 bases, with 6 bases between. Germline V gives CDR1 SNHLY, CDR2 FYNNEI. CDR3 in DNA: TGTGCCAGCAGTGTGGGAACAACTAATGAAAAACTGTTTTTT. It is translated as CASSVGTTNEKLFF.

This chain joins TRBV2 and TRBJ1-3, with D uncertain. Trimming took off 4 bases at V and 0 bases at J, with 7 bases between the two ends. This CDR3 is built from 14 residues. The V gene's germline CDR1 is SNHLY and CDR2 FYNNEI. Here the CDR3 DNA reads TGTGCCAGCAGTGGGGGTACCTCTGGAAACACCATATATTTT. Translated, it gives CASSGGTSGNTIYF.

The rearrangement links TRBV11-2 to TRBJ1-2; D call uncertain. The CDR3 sequence is 12 residues long. V lost 0 bases, J lost 11 bases, and 10 bases lay in between. Germline V gene lookup returns CDR1 SGHAT and CDR2 FQNNGV. Here the CDR3 reads CASSLDGVGYTF. CDR3 nucleotides: TGTGCCAGCAGCTTAGACGGGGTTGGTTACACCTTC.

The CDR3 DNA reads TGTGCCAGCACAAAAGCGGGCATCGCCAATGAGCAGTTCTTC. Translating gives CASTKAGIANEQFF. The rearrangement uses TRBV7-9 and TRBJ2-1; D perhaps matches TRBD2 (6 bases). This CDR3 has 14 amino acids. The ends were cut back, 7 bases at V and 6 bases at J, with 16 bases in the middle. Germline assignment: CDR1 SEHNR and CDR2 FQNEAQ (reference sequence).

This chain uses TRBV3-1 (or the pseudogene TRBV3-2) with TRBJ2-3, with TRBD2 matching 8 bases. The V segment lost 2 bases and the J segment 2 bases; nucleotides outside the gene matches: 6. Looked up from germline, CDR1 is LGHDT and CDR2 is YNNKEL (reference sequence). The CDR3 covers 16 residues. The CDR3 DNA follows: TGTGCCAGCAGCCAAACCCGACTAGCGACCACAGATACGCAGTATTTT. It encodes CASSQTRLATTDTQYF.

This clone was recorded only once. This chain uses TRBV3-1 (or the pseudogene TRBV3-2) with TRBJ1-2; weak D call: TRBD1 (6 bases). CDR1 LGHDT and CDR2 YNNKEL come from the germline V gene (reference sequence). Trimming removed 4 bases at V and 6 bases at J, with 18 bases between. The CDR3 totals 15 residues. The CDR3 coding sequence is TGTGCCAGCAGCCCCGGGGGAGGGGGGGGCGATGGCTACACCTTC. It translates to CASSPGGGGGDGYTF.

This chain links TRBV19 with TRBJ1-6; 8 bases are shared with TRBD1. Losses at the gene ends were 8 bases for V and 6 bases for J; bases not matched to a gene: 12. The length of the CDR3 is 16 residues. Germline V CDR1 and CDR2: LNHDA, SQIVND (reference sequence). The CDR3: CASANTGQGANSPLHF. The DNA for the CDR3 is TGTGCCAGTGCAAATACAGGACAGGGAGCTAATTCACCCCTCCACTTT.

This rearrangement joins TRBV7-8 to TRBJ2-1, with D possibly matching TRBD1 (7 bases). Germline CDR1 SGHVS, CDR2 FQNEAQ. Trimming stripped 6 bases from V and 3 bases from J, with 15 bases between. This CDR3 has 15 residues. CDR3 in DNA: TGTGCCAGCAGAGGGAGCAGGGGGGACTACAATGAGCAGTTCTTC. It codes for CASRGSRGDYNEQFF.

This clone has only a few counts. The chain links TRBV7-8 to TRBJ1-5; D might be TRBD1 (6 bases). This CDR3 comprises 13 residues. V was clipped by 11 bases and J by 6 bases, with 17 bases between them. Germline values: CDR1 SGHVS, CDR2 FQNEAQ. CDR3: CAPGGGRLQPQHF. CDR3 DNA: TGTGCCCCCGGCGGGGGCCGGCTTCAGCCCCAGCATTTT.

V and J are TRBV18 and TRBJ1-3; D possibly corresponds to TRBD1 (5 bases). This CDR3 is built from 14 residues. V lost 1 base and J 7 bases, leaving 11 bases between the germline ends. Germline V gives CDR1 KGHSH, CDR2 LQKENI. The CDR3 loop reads CASSPQGEANTIYF. For the CDR3, the DNA is TGTGCCAGCTCACCACAAGGGGAAGCGAACACCATATATTTT. Full variable domain (outside the CDR3, taken from reference TRBV18 and TRBJ1-3): NAGVMQNPRHLVRRRGQEARLRCSPMKGHSHVYWYRQLPEEGLKFMVYLQKENIIDESGMPKERFSAEFPKEGPSILRIQQVVRGDSAAYFCASSPQGEANTIYFGEGSWLTVV.

The chain joins TRBV5-4 to TRBJ2-2, with a weak D call TRBD1 (6 bases). The germline V gene encodes CDR1 SGHNT and CDR2 YYREEE (reference sequence). V was shortened by 4 bases and J by 5 bases, with 21 bases between the two germline ends. There are 17 residues in the CDR3. CDR3 in amino acids: CASSLDVGRGGTGELFF. The CDR3 nucleotides read TGTGCCAGCAGCCTTGACGTTGGCAGGGGCGGGACCGGGGAGCTGTTTTTT.

The chain joins TRBV25-1 to TRBJ2-3, with D possibly being TRBD2 (6 bases). Per germline, CDR1 MGHDK and CDR2 SYGVNS. CDR3 length: 14 amino acids. The V end was cut by 3 bases, the J end by 2 bases, with 9 bases between. The CDR3 sequence: CASSETSSTDTQYF. As DNA, the CDR3 is TGTGCCAGCAGTGAGACTAGTTCCACAGATACGCAGTATTTT.

The chain employs TRBV28 and TRBJ1-6, with D hard to call. The CDR3 consists of 14 residues. V shed 6 bases and J shed 3 bases, with 9 bases lying between them. CDR1 and CDR2 from the germline V gene are MDHEN and SYDVKM. CDR3 in amino acids: CASRRHIYNSPLHF. CDR3 DNA sequence: TGTGCCAGCAGGCGACACATCTATAATTCACCCCTCCACTTT.

The chain couples TRBV6-5 to TRBJ2-2; tentative D call: TRBD2 (5 bases). The CDR3 length is 15 residues. V lost 2 bases, J lost 0 bases, and 7 bases lay in between. CDR1 MNHEY and CDR2 SVGAGI come from the germline V gene. The DNA of the CDR3 is TGTGCCAGCAGTTACATGGACTCGAACACCGGGGAGCTGTTTTTT. Translated, it gives CASSYMDSNTGELFF.

This clone has just one count. The chain joins TRBV18 to TRBJ2-1; D gene uncertain. Trimming stripped 5 bases from V and 1 base from J, with 3 bases between. This CDR3 spans 12 amino acids. CDR1 is KGHSH, CDR2 LQKENI, per germline. The CDR3 DNA is TGTGCCAGCTCAACATCCTACAATGAGCAGTTCTTC. Its protein product is CASSTSYNEQFF.

This clone has a handful of counts. The V gene is TRBV28, the J gene TRBJ1-6; no definite D call. Trimming left V 4 bases short and J 0 bases short, with 10 bases between. The CDR3 covers 16 residues. Germline CDR1 MDHEN, CDR2 SYDVKM. The CDR3 sequence: CASSSAGSSYNSPLHF. The DNA for the CDR3 is TGTGCCAGCAGTTCTGCGGGCAGCTCCTATAATTCACCCCTCCACTTT.

This chain links TRBV9 with TRBJ1-5; D unresolved. Germline-derived CDR1 and CDR2 are SGDLS and YYNGEE. The ends were cut back, 7 bases at V and 10 bases at J, with 15 bases in the middle. The CDR3 extends over 12 amino acids. CDR3 sequence (DNA): TGTGCCAGCGGCCTTTCGTCGGGACCCCAGCATTTT. Translating gives CASGLSSGPQHF. The complete variable domain, with remaining parts taken from reference TRBV9 and TRBJ1-5, reads DSGVTQTPKHLITATGQRVTLRCSPRSGDLSVYWYQQSLDQGLQFLIQYYNGEERAKGNILERFSAQQFPDLHSELNLSSLELGDSALYFCASGLSSGPQHFGDGTRLSIL.

This chain links TRBV10-2 with TRBJ1-5; 7 positions match TRBD1. V was pared by 2 bases and J by 0 bases, with 4 bases of the junction left unmatched. The CDR3 consists of 16 residues. Germline values: CDR1 WSHSY, CDR2 SAAADI. The CDR3 DNA reads as TGCGCCAGCAGTGAGCCAGGGACAGCTAGCAATCAGCCCCAGCATTTT. This translates into CASSEPGTASNQPQHF.

The chain is built from TRBV5-4 and TRBJ2-2; D may correspond to TRBD1 or TRBD2 (5 bases each). The CDR3 runs to 13 residues. Germline V CDR1 and CDR2: SGHNT, YYREEE (reference sequence). Trimming pared 4 bases from V and 5 bases from J, leaving 9 bases between. The CDR3: CASSRGETGELFF. As DNA, the CDR3 is TGTGCCAGCAGCCGAGGGGAAACCGGGGAGCTGTTTTTT.

This clone was detected a few times. The gene calls are TRBV9 and TRBJ1-4; D gene unclear. There are 16 residues in the CDR3. Germline V lookup: CDR1 SGDLS, CDR2 YYNGEE. V lost 4 bases and J lost 8, with 21 bases in between. CDR3 protein: CASSPSDSPHGEKLFF. CDR3 coding DNA: TGTGCCAGCAGCCCTAGTGACTCACCCCATGGGGAAAAACTGTTTTTT.

With regard to this clone: Other DNA variants within this sample encode the same CDR3. The rearrangement links TRBV9 to TRBJ1-2; D is perhaps TRBD1 (6 bases). This CDR3 has 12 amino acids. V dropped 0 bases and J dropped 8 bases, with 8 bases sitting between them. CDR1 SGDLS and CDR2 YYNGEE come from the germline V gene. In DNA, the CDR3 is TGTGCCAGCAGCGTAGCTGGGGGCGGCTACACCTTC. Its translation is CASSVAGGGYTF.

The genes are TRBV6-6 and TRBJ2-7; 9 bases fit TRBD2. J lost 6 bases, V lost 6 bases, and 12 bases had no gene match. The CDR3 loop spans 15 amino acids. Per germline, CDR1 MNHNY and CDR2 SVGAGI (reference sequence). Written as DNA, the CDR3 is TGTGCCAGCAGCAATTCTGTAGCGGGAGTAGGCGAGCAGTACTTC. Translating it yields CASSNSVAGVGEQYF.